The entry below describes one T cell receptor beta chain. Its antigen is currently unknown. This sample is part of a study of shared clonotypes between healthy human individuals. Looking at the study overall: Those who served as donors were two women and a few men between the ages of 18 and 49. General study results and limits: About 5% of naive CD4 clonotypes were shared across several donors.

Generated by immunoSEQ multiplex PCR, the TCRdb table keeps only in-frame clones and is missing some. The table has 1 million to 1.3 million clones, around three quarters seen once. Germline CDR1 and CDR2: SGHRS and YFSETQ. The length of the CDR3 is 16 residues. Trimming cost V 3 bases and J 1 base, with 11 bases left between them. Splitting of CD4+ cells produced CD45RA+ naive and CD45RA-negative memory subsets. The receptor comes from a man younger than 35 in good health. Some clones in this sample may be carry-over from other donors' samples. The sequencing input was memory CD4+ T cells from PBMCs. Subset given: CD45RA-negative fraction. The chain has TRBV5-1 and TRBJ1-6, with D perhaps matching TRBD1 (5 bases). CDR3: CASSWQGRSYNSPLHF. The DNA of the CDR3 is TGCGCCAGCAGCTGGCAGGGCCGGTCCTATAATTCACCCCTCCACTTT.